This T cell receptor beta chain was identified during a study of blood T cell repertoires in COVID-19. The overall study: The samples span acute and convalescent COVID-19 from the United States, Italy and Spain. Sources were T cells, B-cell-depleted T cells, or PBMCs; the material itself was cDNA or gDNA.

Original analysis: It was from reference gene primer amplification that nucleated cell counts were estimated. Sequencing used immunoSEQ multiplex PCR; TCRdb keeps in-frame clones, though not all of them. The V and J calls and clone size were taken over from that table, and D and trimming were inferred from the DNA. The sample includes about 230,000 clones, 86% of them seen just once. Seattle enrolled patients during active infection and tracked them longitudinally. Sequences were obtained from peripheral blood. This receptor was obtained from a man between 45 and 60 years old with COVID-19, enrolled during active disease.

The CDR3 loop is CASSQSQGGFYEQYF. Here the CDR3 DNA reads TGTGCCAGCAGCCAGTCACAGGGGGGGTTCTACGAGCAGTACTTC. The genes are TRBV11-2 and TRBJ2-7, with a weak D call TRBD1 (8 bases). Trimming took off 5 bases at V and 3 bases at J, with 17 bases between the two ends. The length of the CDR3 is 15 residues. The germline V gene has CDR1 SGHAT and CDR2 FQNNGV.